Following are 3 T cell receptor beta chains from one sample sequenced in a study of blood T cell repertoires in COVID-19. Here immunoSEQ multiplex PCR was the method, and the copy in TCRdb shows in-frame clones only, minus some. Among 240,000 or so clones, about 83% were seen once, and the ten largest hold around an eighth. The sample comprised peripheral blood. These receptors all stem from a man older than 75 with acute or convalescent COVID-19.

V gene TRBV9 combines with J gene TRBJ2-4; D remains unclear. Deletions cut 0 bases from V and 1 base from J, with 8 bases between. This CDR3 has 15 amino acids. The germline V gene has CDR1 SGDLS and CDR2 YYNGEE. CDR3 protein: CASSVDGRAKNIQYF. The CDR3 DNA reads as TGTGCCAGCAGCGTAGATGGCAGGGCCAAAAACATTCAGTACTTC.

This chain connects TRBV6-5 to TRBJ1-6; perhaps TRBD1 as D (5 bases). V shed 4 bases and J shed 8 bases, with 18 bases lying between them. Germline V gene sequence: CDR1 MNHEY, CDR2 SVGAGI. The length of the CDR3 is 16 residues. The CDR3 DNA reads as TGTGCCAGCAGTTCCCTCGCTGGGGCGACACATTCACCCCTCCACTTT. It yields the protein CASSSLAGATHSPLHF.

This rearrangement joins TRBV28 to TRBJ2-7, with 7 bases aligning to TRBD1. The CDR3 has 14 residues. V lost 4 bases, J lost 4 bases, and 7 bases stayed unmatched. Germline V gene sequence: CDR1 MDHEN, CDR2 SYDVKM. The CDR3 spells CASSSGGPEYEQYF. The CDR3 bases are TGTGCCAGCAGTTCAGGGGGACCCGAATACGAGCAGTACTTC.